Below are 24 T cell receptor beta chains sequenced from a single sample in a study of early T cells in non-severe SARS-CoV-2 infection. MiXCR, run by TCRdb on the 5' RACE reads, gives a single entry per CDR3 protein. The table lists fewer than 95,000 distinct CDR3 sequences, approximately 15% of them singletons. The sample consisted of whole blood, taken at baseline. Source of these receptors: an adult who was a healthcare worker with PCR-confirmed SARS-CoV-2 infection or an uninfected control (not recorded which).

This sequence joins TRBV12-3 or TRBV12-4 and TRBJ1-4, with D uncertain. The CDR3 has 14 amino acids. V lost 6 bases and J lost 10, with 18 bases in between. The CDR3: CASSIQLELGKLFF. CDR3 sequence (DNA): TGTGCCAGCAGCATCCAACTAGAATTAGGAAAACTGTTTTTT.

This clonotype was seen more than once but under ten times. This rearrangement joins TRBV10-3 to TRBJ2-7; D is undetermined. The V gene's germline CDR1 is ENHRY and CDR2 SYGVKD. Between the trimmed V and J ends, which lost 6 bases and 0 bases, there was a span of 9 bases. The CDR3 loop spans 13 amino acids. CDR3 residues: CAIRVIPSYEQYF. DNA for the CDR3: TGTGCCATCAGGGTGATCCCCTCCTACGAGCAGTACTTC.

This clonotype is a singleton in its sample. This chain connects TRBV5-1 to TRBJ2-1, with D unclear. CDR1 and CDR2 from the germline V gene are SGHRS and YFSETQ. This CDR3 contains 14 residues. V was pared by 6 bases and J by 6 bases, with 16 bases between. The CDR3 loop reads CASTAESRANEQFF. In DNA, the CDR3 is TGCGCCAGCACCGCTGAATCCCGAGCCAATGAGCAGTTCTTC.

V and J are TRBV7-8 and TRBJ1-6; 9 bases align to TRBD1. After removal of 5 bases from V and 7 bases from J, the junction contained 21 bases not matched to a gene. CDR1 is SGHVS and CDR2 is FQNEAQ in the germline V gene. CDR3 size: 20 residues. In DNA, the CDR3 is TGTGCCAGCAGCCCCAAAATCGGGACAGGGCTTTTTTCTTTGAATTCACCCCTCCACTTT. Translating it yields CASSPKIGTGLFSLNSPLHF.

In its sample, this clonotype was seen once. The rearrangement joins TRBV6-5 to TRBJ2-1; no firm D call. CDR1 is MNHEY and CDR2 is SVGAGI in the germline V gene. The CDR3 length is 14 residues. Trimming shortened V by 2 bases and J by 13 bases, and 18 bases separated the two germline ends. Here the CDR3 DNA reads TGTGCCAGCAGTTACCTCCCCGAGACTCCCGGCCAGTTCTTC. Translation gives CASSYLPETPGQFF.

This clonotype was detected only a few times. The chain carries TRBV28 and TRBJ2-1; weak D call: TRBD1 (6 bases). The germline CDR1 and CDR2 sequences are MDHEN and SYDVKM. CDR3 length: 14 amino acids. V was shortened by 3 bases and J by 8 bases, with 14 bases between the two germline ends. CDR3: CASSFDRPSDEQFF. In DNA form, the CDR3 reads TGTGCCAGCAGTTTTGACAGGCCGTCTGATGAGCAGTTCTTC.

This clonotype was recorded at least ten times. The J gene is TRBJ2-7, the V gene TRBV5-1, with D perhaps matching TRBD1 (5 bases). The CDR3 extends over 16 amino acids. Trimming removed 4 bases at V and 10 bases at J, with 27 bases between. From germline, CDR1 is SGHRS and CDR2 YFSETQ. For the CDR3, the DNA is TGCGCCAGCAGCCGAACGACTCAAGGACGGACAAACAAACAGTACTTC. Translating it yields CASSRTTQGRTNKQYF. The entire variable domain, with the rest obtained from reference TRBV5-1 and TRBJ2-7, is as follows: KAGVTQTPRYLIKTRGQQVTLSCSPISGHRSVSWYQQTPGQGLQFLFEYFSETQRNKGNFPGRFSGRQFSNSRSEMNVSTLELGDSALYLCASSRTTQGRTNKQYFGPGTRLTVT.

The CDR3 protein is CSASNSGEQYF. CDR3 in DNA: TGCAGTGCTTCGAATTCGGGCGAGCAGTACTTC. V usage is TRBV20-1 and J usage is TRBJ2-7; D gene uncertain. Germline V lookup: CDR1 DFQATT, CDR2 SNEGSKA (reference sequence). The V and J ends lost 5 bases and 6 bases respectively, with 11 bases between them. The length of the CDR3 is 11 residues.

The chain employs TRBV28 and TRBJ2-1; D is possibly TRBD2 (5 bases). The CDR3 length is 15 residues. V gave up 3 bases and J gave up 1 base, with 10 bases separating them. CDR1 and CDR2 from the germline V gene are MDHEN and SYDVKM. The CDR3 spells CASSFSGLSYNEQFF. The CDR3 coding sequence is TGTGCCAGCAGTTTCTCGGGGTTATCCTACAATGAGCAGTTCTTC.

Many counts were recorded for this clonotype. This rearrangement joins TRBV20-1 to TRBJ2-4, with a weak D call TRBD1 (6 bases). Trimming took 4 bases from V and 0 from J, leaving 13 bases between them. The CDR3 has 15 residues. CDR1 DFQATT and CDR2 SNEGSKA come from the germline V gene (reference sequence). The CDR3 protein is CSAMRGTLAKNIQYF. The CDR3 nucleotides are TGCAGTGCTATGAGGGGGACCCTAGCCAAAAACATTCAGTACTTC.

This clonotype has just a few counts. The chain carries TRBV11-2 and TRBJ1-2, with D uncertain. Trimming cost V 0 bases and J 8 bases, with 10 bases left between them. CDR1 SGHAT and CDR2 FQNNGV come from the germline V gene. The CDR3 consists of 13 residues. CDR3 bases: TGTGCCAGCAGCTTAGAGCCGGGAGGCGGCTACACCTTC. This gives the protein CASSLEPGGGYTF.

This clonotype was detected only a few times. The chain uses TRBV18 and TRBJ1-1; D is possibly TRBD1 (5 bases). Trimming took 3 bases from V and 7 from J, leaving 9 bases between them. The CDR3 is made up of 12 amino acids. CDR1 and CDR2 (germline): KGHSH, LQKENI. Here the CDR3 reads CASSPGEVEAFF. The DNA for the CDR3 is TGTGCCAGCTCACCGGGGGAAGTTGAAGCTTTCTTT.

This clonotype was seen a handful of times. V usage is TRBV10-3 and J usage is TRBJ2-7; maybe TRBD1 (6 bases). CDR1 ENHRY and CDR2 SYGVKD come from the germline V gene. The ends were cut back, 2 bases at V and 6 bases at J, with 17 bases in the middle. The CDR3 extends over 15 amino acids. CDR3 coding DNA: TGTGCCATCAGTGAGCGACCACAAGACAGGCCCGAGCAGTACTTC. Its translation: CAISERPQDRPEQYF.

This chain uses TRBV6-5 with TRBJ1-3; D may be TRBD1 (5 bases). CDR1 is MNHEY and CDR2 is SVGAGI in the germline V gene. The CDR3 spans 15 residues. The V end lost 6 bases, the J end lost 0 bases, and 12 bases lay between the germline ends. The CDR3, as DNA: TGTGCCAGCAGAAGGGACCCATTCTCTGGAAACACCATATATTTT. It yields the protein CASRRDPFSGNTIYF.

This clonotype turned up a few times. V and J are TRBV3-1 and TRBJ2-4; perhaps TRBD1 as D (6 bases). The CDR3 contains 14 residues. Between the trimmed V and J ends, which lost 2 bases and 7 bases, there was a span of 12 bases. Per germline, CDR1 LGHDT and CDR2 YNNKEL (reference sequence). The chain's CDR3 is CASSQSDRTNIQYF. As DNA, the CDR3 is TGTGCCAGCAGCCAATCTGACAGGACGAACATTCAGTACTTC. The variable domain in full, with the rest retrieved from reference TRBV3-1 and TRBJ2-4, is DTAVSQTPKYLVTQMGNDKSIKCEQNLGHDTMYWYKQDSKKFLKIMFSYNNKELIINETVPNRFSPKSPDKAHLNLHINSLELGDSAVYFCASSQSDRTNIQYFGAGTRLSVL.

In this sample, this clonotype turned up a few times. The chain joins TRBV5-1 to TRBJ2-7; TRBD2 matches at 9 bases. CDR3 length equals 14 residues. V lost 5 bases and J lost 2; bases outside the gene matches: 5. The V gene's germline CDR1 is SGHRS and CDR2 YFSETQ. The CDR3 DNA sequence: TGCGCCAGCAGGGCTAGCGGGGTCACCTACGAGCAGTACTTC. This sequence encodes CASRASGVTYEQYF.

The chain has TRBV29-1 and TRBJ2-1; D call uncertain. This CDR3 has 13 amino acids. Per germline, CDR1 SQVTM and CDR2 ANQGSEA. V lost 3 bases and J 0 bases, leaving 6 bases between the germline ends. For the CDR3, the DNA is TGCAGCGTTGATGCTAGCTCCTACAATGAGCAGTTCTTC. Translating gives CSVDASSYNEQFF.

V is TRBV5-6 and J is TRBJ2-5; D may be TRBD1 (6 bases). The germline V gene encodes CDR1 SGHDT and CDR2 YYEEEE. V lost 2 bases to trimming and J lost 3 bases, with 26 bases between them. This CDR3 spans 19 amino acids. For the CDR3, the DNA is TGTGCCAGCAGCTTCGCCGGCCGCGACAGGACCCTCGGAGAAGAGACCCAGTACTTC. Protein sequence: CASSFAGRDRTLGEETQYF.

The gene calls are TRBV20-1 and TRBJ2-1, with D possibly TRBD1 on 6 matching bases. Germline V gene sequence: CDR1 DFQATT, CDR2 SNEGSKA (reference sequence). The germline V and J ends were trimmed by 2 bases and 9 bases, with 8 bases remaining between them. The CDR3 extends over 11 amino acids. This CDR3 reads CSARLGGEQFF. In DNA, the CDR3 is TGCAGTGCTAGACTAGGGGGTGAGCAGTTCTTC.

The CDR3 here is CASRAEFSYEQYF. The CDR3 DNA sequence: TGTGCCAGTCGGGCGGAGTTCTCCTACGAGCAGTACTTC. This sequence joins TRBV7-9 and TRBJ2-7; D gene uncertain. This CDR3 has 13 amino acids. V lost 9 bases and J lost 0, with 12 bases in between. Looked up from germline, CDR1 is SEHNR and CDR2 is FQNEAQ (reference sequence).

In its sample, this clonotype was seen a few times. The chain links TRBV7-2 to TRBJ1-2, with 9 bases identical to TRBD1. Germline assignment: CDR1 SGHTA and CDR2 FQGNSA. V gave up 1 base and J gave up 3 bases; unmatched junction bases: 3. The CDR3 spans 15 residues. The CDR3 region is CASSLVRTGDYGYTF. The DNA of the CDR3 is TGTGCCAGCAGCTTAGTGCGGACAGGGGACTATGGCTACACCTTC.

This clonotype was counted only a few times. J is TRBJ2-3 and V is TRBV12-3 or TRBV12-4, with D possibly being TRBD2 (6 bases). The CDR3 loop spans 15 amino acids. V lost 6 bases and J 2 bases, leaving 15 bases between the germline ends. The CDR3 DNA reads TGTGCCAGCAGCCCGAAGCGGGCTGACACAGATACGCAGTATTTT. This gives the protein CASSPKRADTDTQYF.

This clonotype was found once. Since no conserved phenylalanine or tryptophan closes the CDR3, a read error is the likely cause. This chain connects TRBV18 to TRBJ1-1; no clear D. Trimming took 3 bases from V and 4 from J, leaving 9 bases between them. This CDR3 is built from 13 residues. Germline lookup yields CDR1 KGHSH and CDR2 LQKENI. CDR3 nucleotides: TGTGCCAGCTCACCCGAAGGGTTCACTGAAGCTTTCCTT. Its translation: CASSPEGFTEAFL.

In its sample, this clonotype was seen a few times. V is TRBV12-3 or TRBV12-4 and J is TRBJ2-3, with TRBD2 matching over 9 bases. Trimming cost V 5 bases and J 13 bases; bases outside gene matches: 4. The CDR3 spans 11 residues. CDR3 DNA sequence: TGTGCCAGCAGTCGTAGCGGGAGAGAGTATTTT. Encoded protein: CASSRSGREYF.